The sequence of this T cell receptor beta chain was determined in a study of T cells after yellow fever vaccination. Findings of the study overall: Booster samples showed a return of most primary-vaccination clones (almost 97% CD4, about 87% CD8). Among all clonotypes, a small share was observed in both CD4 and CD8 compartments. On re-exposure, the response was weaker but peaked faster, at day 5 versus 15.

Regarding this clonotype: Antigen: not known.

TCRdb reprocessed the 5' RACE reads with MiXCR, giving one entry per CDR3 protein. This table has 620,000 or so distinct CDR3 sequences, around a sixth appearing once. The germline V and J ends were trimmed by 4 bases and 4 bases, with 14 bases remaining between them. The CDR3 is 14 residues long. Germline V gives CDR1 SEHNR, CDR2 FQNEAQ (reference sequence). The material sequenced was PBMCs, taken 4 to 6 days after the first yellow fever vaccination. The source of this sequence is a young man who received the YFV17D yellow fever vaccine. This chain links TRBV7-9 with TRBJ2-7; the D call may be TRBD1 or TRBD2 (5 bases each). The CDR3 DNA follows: TGTGCCAGCAGCTCAGAAACGGGGCCTTACGAGCAGTACGTC. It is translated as CASSSETGPYEQYV.